These 26 T cell receptor beta chains came from one sample sequenced in a study of CD8+CD57+ T cells in acquired aplastic anemia. For CDR3 and TCR beta VDJ profiling, genomic DNA was the template used. TCRdb recomputed calls from the reads with MiXCR, one row per CDR3 protein. The sample has more than 150,000 distinct CDR3 sequences, just under 50% seen once; the top ten hold over 7.5%. In patients chosen for sequencing, flow cytometry had shown CD8+CD57+ cell expansion. Sequencing used sorted CD4+, CD8+, or CD8+CD57+ T cells (not recorded which) from PBMCs. The origin of the receptors is a human donor with aplastic anemia.

This clonotype came up many times. The chain is built from TRBV29-1 and TRBJ1-2, with 9 bases aligning to TRBD1. There are 13 residues in the CDR3. The germline V gene encodes CDR1 SQVTM and CDR2 ANQGSEA. V lost 6 bases to trimming and J lost 5 bases; unmatched junction nucleotides: 7. The CDR3 spells CSVAGTGTYGYTF. In DNA form, the CDR3 reads TGCAGCGTGGCCGGGACAGGGACGTATGGCTACACCTTC.

The gene calls are TRBV19 and TRBJ1-5, with a possible D match to TRBD1 (5 bases). Trimming took off 1 base at V and 6 bases at J, with 7 bases between the two ends. The length of the CDR3 is 13 residues. From germline, CDR1 is LNHDA and CDR2 SQIVND (reference sequence). This CDR3 reads CASSIAGFQPQHF. The CDR3 DNA follows: TGTGCCAGTAGTATAGCAGGGTTTCAGCCCCAGCATTTT.

The J gene is TRBJ1-6, the V gene TRBV9; D may be TRBD1 (5 bases). The CDR3 covers 15 residues. The V and J ends lost 4 bases and 7 bases respectively, with 15 bases between them. The V gene's germline CDR1 is SGDLS and CDR2 YYNGEE. CDR3 protein: CASSPQFQGNSPLHF. CDR3 bases: TGTGCCAGCAGCCCCCAATTTCAGGGCAATTCACCCCTCCACTTT.

This chain joins TRBV6-5 and TRBJ1-2; 11 nucleotides line up with TRBD1. Germline V gene lookup returns CDR1 MNHEY and CDR2 SVGAGI. V dropped 0 bases and J dropped 8; count of bases not matched to a gene: 5. This CDR3 contains 15 residues. The CDR3 region has the DNA TGTGCCAGCAGTTACTCGACGGACAGGGGGCAAGGCTACACCTTC. It translates to CASSYSTDRGQGYTF.

The chain employs TRBV27 and TRBJ1-5; D gene ambiguous. Germline loops: CDR1 MNHEY, CDR2 SMNVEV (reference sequence). Trimming cost V 3 bases and J 2 bases, with 8 bases left between them. This CDR3 has 14 residues. CDR3 coding DNA: TGTGCCAGCAGTTTCAGGAGTGGCAATCAGCCCCAGCATTTT. This encodes CASSFRSGNQPQHF.

This clonotype occurred many times. V usage is TRBV7-8 and J usage is TRBJ2-3, with D maybe TRBD2 (6 bases). Germline V gives CDR1 SGHVS, CDR2 FQNEAQ. V was pared by 5 bases and J by 2 bases, with 20 bases between. CDR3 size: 17 residues. The DNA for the CDR3 is TGTGCCAGCAGCCTAGTAGGAAGGACTACCTACACAGATACGCAGTATTTT. Its protein product is CASSLVGRTTYTDTQYF.

This clonotype was detected many times. This chain connects TRBV5-4 to TRBJ1-2, with TRBD1 identical over 8 bases. Germline V gives CDR1 SGHNT, CDR2 YYREEE (reference sequence). The length of the CDR3 is 14 residues. V trimming: 1 base; J trimming: 5 bases; junction bases outside the gene matches: 4. Written as DNA, the CDR3 is TGTGCCAGCAGCTTGCCAGGGGGCAGGTATGGCTACACCTTC. This translates into CASSLPGGRYGYTF. Drawing the rest from reference TRBV5-4 and TRBJ1-2, the complete variable domain is ETGVTQSPTHLIKTRGQQVTLRCSSQSGHNTVSWYQQALGQGPQFIFQYYREEENGRGNFPPRFSGLQFPNYSSELNVNALELDDSALYLCASSLPGGRYGYTFGSGTRLTVV.

The chain is built from TRBV6-6 and TRBJ1-4; D is unclear. Deletions cut 0 bases from V and 7 bases from J, with 12 bases between. Germline lookup yields CDR1 MNHNY and CDR2 SVGAGI (reference sequence). The CDR3 contains 15 residues. The CDR3 loop is CASSYSIGVSEKLFF. As DNA, the CDR3 is TGTGCCAGCAGTTACTCGATTGGTGTGAGTGAAAAACTGTTTTTT.

This chain connects TRBV24-1 to TRBJ1-1, with 7 bases that match TRBD1. Trimming removed 3 bases from V and 11 bases from J; junction bases left unmatched: 5. Germline V gene lookup returns CDR1 KGHDR and CDR2 SFDVKD. CDR3 length: 12 amino acids. The CDR3 DNA reads as TGTGCCACCAGTGATCAGGGGGTCGGGGCTTTCTTT. Residues: CATSDQGVGAFF.

This clonotype was picked up many times. The chain carries TRBV10-1 and TRBJ1-4; the match to TRBD1 covers 9 bases. CDR1 and CDR2 from the germline V gene are WNHNN and SYGVQD (reference sequence). J gave up 2 bases and V 5 bases, and 3 bases lay outside the gene matches. The CDR3 is made up of 15 amino acids. The DNA for the CDR3 is TGCGCCAGCAGTTACGGACAGGGGACTAATGAAAAACTGTTTTTT. Encoded protein: CASSYGQGTNEKLFF.

This clonotype came up once. CDR3 protein: CATAPLLGSGNTIYF. The DNA of the CDR3 is TGTGCCACGGCTCCCTTGCTCGGGTCTGGAAACACCATATATTTT. This chain connects TRBV15 to TRBJ1-3; D not certain. The CDR3 is made up of 15 amino acids. V was cut by 9 bases and J by 1 base, with 16 bases left in between. The V gene's germline CDR1 is LNHNV and CDR2 YYDKDF (reference sequence).

This sequence joins TRBV2 and TRBJ1-1; D is ambiguous. The V gene's germline CDR1 is SNHLY and CDR2 FYNNEI. V was clipped by 6 bases and J by 5 bases, with 7 bases between them. This CDR3 is built from 11 residues. CDR3 sequence (DNA): TGTGCCAGCAGCCCACAAACTGAAGCTTTCTTT. Protein sequence: CASSPQTEAFF.

The DNA for the CDR3 is TGTGCCAGCAGCCCCCCCCCGATGGGGAGGGGTGAGCAGTTCTTC. This codes for CASSPPPMGRGEQFF. V is TRBV11-2 and J is TRBJ2-1; 7 bases agree with TRBD2. The CDR3 loop spans 15 amino acids. Trimming at V came to 5 bases and at J to 9 bases, leaving 13 bases not matched to a gene. Germline-derived CDR1 and CDR2 are SGHAT and FQNNGV.

The DNA for the CDR3 is TGTGCCATCAGTGAGTCAGCTAGTCCGAGCACAGATACGCAGTATTTT. Encoded protein: CAISESASPSTDTQYF. J is TRBJ2-3 and V is TRBV10-3, with D hard to call. The CDR3 runs to 16 residues. Looked up from germline, CDR1 is ENHRY and CDR2 is SYGVKD. The ends were cut back, 0 bases at V and 0 bases at J, with 10 bases in the middle.

This chain connects TRBV7-9 to TRBJ1-4; D might be TRBD1 (5 bases). This CDR3 comprises 12 residues. Looked up from germline, CDR1 is SEHNR and CDR2 is FQNEAQ (reference sequence). V shed 5 bases and J shed 15 bases, with 16 bases lying between them. The DNA for the CDR3 is TGTGCCAGCAGCCTTTTCGCCAGGGAATTGTTTTTT. Protein sequence: CASSLFARELFF. The entire variable domain, with the rest obtained from reference TRBV7-9 and TRBJ1-4, is as follows: DTGVSQNPRHKITKRGQNVTFRCDPISEHNRLYWYRQTLGQGPEFLTYFQNEAQLEKSRLLSDRFSAERPKGSFSTLEIQRTEQGDSAMYLCASSLFARELFFGSGTQLSVL.

This clonotype appeared many times. The chain links TRBV7-2 to TRBJ1-1; no clear D. V was shortened by 3 bases and J by 1 base, with 6 bases between the two germline ends. CDR3 length equals 13 residues. Germline CDR1 SGHTA, CDR2 FQGNSA. DNA for the CDR3: TGTGCCAGCAGCTTTAGTAAGAACACTGAAGCTTTCTTT. Translated, it gives CASSFSKNTEAFF. Together with reference TRBV7-2 and TRBJ1-1, the CDR3 gives the full variable domain: GAGVSQSPSNKVTEKGKDVELRCDPISGHTALYWYRQSLGQGLEFLIYFQGNSAPDKSGLPSDRFSAERTGGSVSTLTIQRTQQEDSAVYLCASSFSKNTEAFFGQGTRLTVV.

The chain has TRBV10-2 and TRBJ2-7; 9 positions match TRBD2. V lost 6 bases, J lost 2 bases, and 11 bases stayed unmatched. The length of the CDR3 is 16 residues. The germline V gene encodes CDR1 WSHSY and CDR2 SAAADI. CDR3 bases: TGCGCCAGCAGGACCCCCCCTAGCGGGGCTGCCTACGAGCAGTACTTC. It encodes CASRTPPSGAAYEQYF.

This rearrangement joins TRBV24-1 to TRBJ1-1, with no clear D. The CDR3 runs 12 residues. V was clipped by 10 bases and J by 1 base, with 9 bases between them. The germline V gene has CDR1 KGHDR and CDR2 SFDVKD. The DNA of the CDR3 is TGTGCCACGCCGGAGGGGAACACTGAAGCTTTCTTT. It is translated as CATPEGNTEAFF.

This clonotype turned up a few times. This sequence joins TRBV29-1 and TRBJ1-1; D remains ambiguous. CDR1 is SQVTM, CDR2 ANQGSEA, per germline. The CDR3 loop spans 11 amino acids. V was clipped by 8 bases and J by 4 bases, with 11 bases between them. In DNA form, the CDR3 reads TGCAGCCTATCACGGGGCACTGAAGCTTTCTTT. This translates into CSLSRGTEAFF.

There are many counts of this clonotype. The V gene is TRBV5-8, the J gene TRBJ1-2, with D hard to call. V gave up 3 bases and J gave up 8 bases, with 14 bases separating them. CDR3 length: 13 amino acids. Germline V gene data show CDR1 as SGHTS and CDR2 as YDEGEE. The CDR3 loop is CASSWQVMGGYTF. CDR3 in DNA: TGTGCCAGCAGCTGGCAGGTGATGGGGGGCTACACCTTC.

This clonotype was observed once. The CDR3 protein is CATSERPYSGNTIYF. The CDR3 nucleotides read TGTGCCACCAGTGAACGGCCTTACTCTGGAAACACCATATATTTT. The chain combines TRBV24-1 with TRBJ1-3, with D uncertain. The CDR3 has 15 residues. Per the germline V gene, CDR1 is KGHDR and CDR2 is SFDVKD. The V gene lost 4 bases and the J gene lost 0 bases, with 9 bases spanning the gap.

This clonotype was recorded many times. CDR3 in amino acids: CASSPGTGNTEAFF. CDR3 nucleotide sequence: TGCGCCAGCAGCCCCGGGACAGGGAACACTGAAGCTTTCTTT. This chain uses TRBV5-1 with TRBJ1-1; 8 bases align to TRBD1. This CDR3 is 14 amino acids long. The V and J ends lost 4 bases and 1 base, in that order; junction bases with no gene match: 3. CDR1 is SGHRS and CDR2 is YFSETQ in the germline V gene. Filled out from reference TRBV5-1 and TRBJ1-1, the complete variable domain reads KAGVTQTPRYLIKTRGQQVTLSCSPISGHRSVSWYQQTPGQGLQFLFEYFSETQRNKGNFPGRFSGRQFSNSRSEMNVSTLELGDSALYLCASSPGTGNTEAFFGQGTRLTVV.

The sample holds a few counts of this clonotype. V is TRBV7-9 and J is TRBJ2-1; D gene uncertain. This CDR3 has 13 residues. Germline lookup yields CDR1 SEHNR and CDR2 FQNEAQ (reference sequence). V lost 6 bases and J 7 bases, leaving 13 bases between the germline ends. This chain's CDR3 is CASSEARENEQFF. The CDR3 bases are TGTGCCAGCAGTGAAGCGCGAGAGAATGAGCAGTTCTTC.

This clonotype was counted only a few times. This may be a read error: a much more frequent sequence differs by one nucleotide. Without the conserved terminal phenylalanine or tryptophan, this CDR3 likely stems from a read error. CDR3: CASGLEDNQPQHL. The CDR3 nucleotides are TGTGCTAGTGGTTTGGAAGACAATCAGCCCCAGCATCTT. The J gene is TRBJ1-5, the V gene TRBV12-5, with unresolved D. The ends were cut back, 1 base at V and 3 bases at J, with 4 bases in the middle. The CDR3 runs to 13 residues. Germline V gives CDR1 LGHNT, CDR2 FRNRAP.

This chain uses TRBV2 with TRBJ1-5, with TRBD1 matching over 9 bases. CDR3 size: 14 residues. Germline lookup yields CDR1 SNHLY and CDR2 FYNNEI. V lost 4 bases and J lost 5; bases outside the gene matches: 3. CDR3 amino acids: CASSATGGHQPQHF. The CDR3 nucleotides are TGTGCCAGCAGTGCGACAGGGGGGCATCAGCCCCAGCATTTT.

As for this clonotype: A read error is likely, as this CDR3 ends without the conserved phenylalanine or tryptophan. The chain recombines TRBV7-6 with TRBJ2-7, with D unresolved. The V gene lost 2 bases and the J gene lost 0 bases, with 8 bases spanning the gap. CDR1 is SGHVS, CDR2 FNYEAQ, per germline. The CDR3 runs 14 residues. The CDR3 loop reads CASSLQAGSYEQYS. Written as DNA, the CDR3 is TGTGCCAGCAGCTTACAGGCTGGCTCCTACGAGCAGTACTCC.